Below, 2 T cell receptor beta chains from the same sample are listed, as sequenced in a study of T cell responses to AZD1222 COVID-19 vaccine. Sequenced by immunoSEQ multiplex PCR; TCRdb stores in-frame clones only, minus some. Counted here are 160,000 or so clones, approximately 86% occurring once; the ten biggest clones make up approximately 7%. The sequencing used peripheral blood, collected after recovery from COVID-19. The source is an adult who had recovered from COVID-19.

The chain combines TRBV4-3 with TRBJ2-2; the D is unclear. The CDR3 is 14 amino acids. From germline, CDR1 is LGHNA and CDR2 YSLEER. The ends were cut back, 0 bases at V and 6 bases at J, with 8 bases in the middle. The CDR3, as DNA: TGCGCCAGCAGCCAAGATCGGTGGGCCGGGGAGCTGTTTTTT. It codes for CASSQDRWAGELFF.

V usage is TRBV27 and J usage is TRBJ2-7, with no clear D. This CDR3 spans 15 amino acids. V was trimmed by 4 bases and J by 1 base, leaving 14 bases between them. Germline assignment: CDR1 MNHEY and CDR2 SMNVEV (reference sequence). CDR3 coding DNA: TGTGCCAGCAGTTCCGTCCTAGACAAGTCCTACGAGCAGTACTTC. Protein product: CASSSVLDKSYEQYF.